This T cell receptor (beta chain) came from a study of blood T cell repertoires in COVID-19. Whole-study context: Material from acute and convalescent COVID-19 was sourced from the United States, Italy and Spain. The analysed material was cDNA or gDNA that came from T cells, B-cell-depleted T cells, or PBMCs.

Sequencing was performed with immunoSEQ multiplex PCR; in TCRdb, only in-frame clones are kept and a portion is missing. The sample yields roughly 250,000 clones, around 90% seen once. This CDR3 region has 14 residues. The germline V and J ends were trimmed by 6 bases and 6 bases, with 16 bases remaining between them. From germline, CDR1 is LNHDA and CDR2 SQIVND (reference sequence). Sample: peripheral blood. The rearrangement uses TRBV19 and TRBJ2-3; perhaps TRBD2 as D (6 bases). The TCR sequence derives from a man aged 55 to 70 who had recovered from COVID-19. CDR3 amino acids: CASRAQRAHDTQYF. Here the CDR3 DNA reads TGTGCCAGTAGGGCCCAGCGGGCTCACGATACGCAGTATTTT.